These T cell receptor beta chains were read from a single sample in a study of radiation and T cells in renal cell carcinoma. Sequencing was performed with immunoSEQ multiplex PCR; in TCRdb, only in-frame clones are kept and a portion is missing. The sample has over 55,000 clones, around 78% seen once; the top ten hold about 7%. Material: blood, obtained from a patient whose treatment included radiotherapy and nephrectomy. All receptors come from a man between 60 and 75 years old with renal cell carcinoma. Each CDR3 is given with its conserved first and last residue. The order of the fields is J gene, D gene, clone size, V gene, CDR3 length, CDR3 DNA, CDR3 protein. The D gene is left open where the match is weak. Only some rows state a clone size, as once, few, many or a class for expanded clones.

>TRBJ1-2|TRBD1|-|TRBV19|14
TGTGCCAGTAGTCCCACGACAGGGGACTATGGCTACACCTTC
CASSPTTGDYGYTF
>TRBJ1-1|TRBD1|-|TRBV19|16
TGTGCCAGTAGTATACACTCCGACAGGGCCCTCGTGACGGCTTTCTTT
CASSIHSDRALVTAFF
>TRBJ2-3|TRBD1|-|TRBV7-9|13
TGTGCCAGCGGTGGACAGGGTGGGGATACGCAGTATTTT
CASGGQGGDTQYF
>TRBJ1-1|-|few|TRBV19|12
TGTGCCAGTAGTATAGCCGAAGGGGCAGCTTTCTTT
CASSIAEGAAFF
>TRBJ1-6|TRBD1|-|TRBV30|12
TGTGCCTGGAACAGGGGCGGTTCACCCCTCCACTTT
CAWNRGGSPLHF
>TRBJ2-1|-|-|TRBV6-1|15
TGTGCCAGCAGTGAATCTAGAGGACTCCTCAATGAGCAGTTCTTC
CASSESRGLLNEQFF
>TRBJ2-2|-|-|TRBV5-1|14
TGCGCCAGCAGCTTGGGTCAAGACGCCGGGGAGCTGTTTTTT
CASSLGQDAGELFF
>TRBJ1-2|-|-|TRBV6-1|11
TGTGCCAGCAGTGTAGGTGACGGCTACACCTTC
CASSVGDGYTF
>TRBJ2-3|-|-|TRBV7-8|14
TGTGCCAGCAGCCAATGGGACTTTCCAGATACGCAGTATTTT
CASSQWDFPDTQYF
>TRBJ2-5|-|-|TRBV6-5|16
TGTGCCAGCAGTTATTCCGGGACATTATCTGTGGGGGAGCAGTACTTC
CASSYSGTLSVGEQYF
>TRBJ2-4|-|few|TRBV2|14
TGTGCCAGCTCAAGGACTATTTCGGGAAACATTCAGTACTTC
CASSRTISGNIQYF
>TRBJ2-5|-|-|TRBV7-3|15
TGTGCCAGCAGCTTAATGACAGGGACTCAAGAGACCCAGTACTTC
CASSLMTGTQETQYF
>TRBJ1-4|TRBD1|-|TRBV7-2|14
TGTGCCAGCAGCCTTACAGGGGTTAAAGAAAAACTGTTTTTT
CASSLTGVKEKLFF
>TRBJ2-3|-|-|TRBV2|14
TGTGCCAGCAGTGGGGACTCATTTCCAGATACGCAGTATTTT
CASSGDSFPDTQYF
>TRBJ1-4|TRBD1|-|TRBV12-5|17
TGTGCTAGTGTCCGGGACAGGGTTAGGGGAACTAATGAAAAACTGTTTTTT
CASVRDRVRGTNEKLFF
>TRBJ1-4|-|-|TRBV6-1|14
TGTGCCAGCAGTAAACAGGGTTCTAATGAAAAACTGTTTTTT
CASSKQGSNEKLFF
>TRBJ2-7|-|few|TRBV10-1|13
TGCGCCAGCAGTGAGGGGGAGAACTACGAGCAGTACTTC
CASSEGENYEQYF
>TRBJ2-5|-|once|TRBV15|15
TGTGCCACCGCTTTCGGGATGGGGCAGCGAGAGACCCAGTACTTC
CATAFGMGQRETQYF
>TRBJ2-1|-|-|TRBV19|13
TGTGCCAGTAGTACCCAGGGGTACAATGAGCAGTTCTTC
CASSTQGYNEQFF
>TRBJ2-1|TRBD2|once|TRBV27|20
TGTGCCAGCAGTTTCGTAATCGGACTAGCGGGAGGGCCCCCGTTTCATGAGCAGTTCTTC
CASSFVIGLAGGPPFHEQFF
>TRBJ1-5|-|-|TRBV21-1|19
TGTGCCAGCAGCAAATTTAACCGGTTGGGACAAACTAGCAATCAGCCCCAGCATTTT
CASSKFNRLGQTSNQPQHF
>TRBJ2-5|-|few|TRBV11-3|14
TGTGCCAGCAGCGCCCGACTGGCCCCGGAGACCCAGTACTTC
CASSARLAPETQYF
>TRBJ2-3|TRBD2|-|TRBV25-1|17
TGTGCCAGCAGTGAAGGTATAGCGGGAGGGAGATCAGATACGCAGTATTTT
CASSEGIAGGRSDTQYF
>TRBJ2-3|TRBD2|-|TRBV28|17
TGTGCCAGCATGGGGACTAGCGGGAGCCCCGGGGCAGATACGCAGTATTTT
CASMGTSGSPGADTQYF
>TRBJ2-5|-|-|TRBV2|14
TGTGCCAGCAGTGCCTCTGACAGTCAAGAGACCCAGTACTTC
CASSASDSQETQYF
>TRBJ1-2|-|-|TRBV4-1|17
TGCGCCAGCAGCCAAGACCTTCTGGTAGATTCTAACTATGGCTACACCTTC
CASSQDLLVDSNYGYTF
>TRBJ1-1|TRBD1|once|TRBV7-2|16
TGTGCCAGCACCTGGGGGGACAGGGGGCTGAAGGCTGAAGCTTTCTTT
CASTWGDRGLKAEAFF
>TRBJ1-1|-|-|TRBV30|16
TGTGCCTGGAGATACGGGATGGGTACCAAGAACACTGAAGCTTTCTTT
CAWRYGMGTKNTEAFF
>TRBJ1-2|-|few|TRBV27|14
TGTGCCAGCAGCAGTTTTCGGGATAACTATGGCTACACCTTC
CASSSFRDNYGYTF
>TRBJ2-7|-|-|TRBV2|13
TGTGCCAGCATCGTGGCGGACTCCTACGAGCAGTACTTC
CASIVADSYEQYF
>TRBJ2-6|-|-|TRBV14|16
TGTGCCAGCAGCCGGGCCTCAGAATCCGGGGCCAACGTCCTGACTTTC
CASSRASESGANVLTF
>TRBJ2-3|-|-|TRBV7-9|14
TGTGCCAGCAGCTTATCCGGGGTCCTAGATACGCAGTATTTT
CASSLSGVLDTQYF
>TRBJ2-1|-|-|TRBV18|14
TGTGCCAGCTCACTCGACAGCTTGATGGTCAGGCAGTTCTTC
CASSLDSLMVRQFF
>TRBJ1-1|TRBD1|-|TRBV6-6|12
TGTGCCAGCAGCCTACGGACAGGTGAAGCTTTCTTT
CASSLRTGEAFF
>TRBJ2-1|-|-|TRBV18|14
TGTGCCAGCTCACCAGAGACGACCGTCAATGAGCAGTTCTTC
CASSPETTVNEQFF